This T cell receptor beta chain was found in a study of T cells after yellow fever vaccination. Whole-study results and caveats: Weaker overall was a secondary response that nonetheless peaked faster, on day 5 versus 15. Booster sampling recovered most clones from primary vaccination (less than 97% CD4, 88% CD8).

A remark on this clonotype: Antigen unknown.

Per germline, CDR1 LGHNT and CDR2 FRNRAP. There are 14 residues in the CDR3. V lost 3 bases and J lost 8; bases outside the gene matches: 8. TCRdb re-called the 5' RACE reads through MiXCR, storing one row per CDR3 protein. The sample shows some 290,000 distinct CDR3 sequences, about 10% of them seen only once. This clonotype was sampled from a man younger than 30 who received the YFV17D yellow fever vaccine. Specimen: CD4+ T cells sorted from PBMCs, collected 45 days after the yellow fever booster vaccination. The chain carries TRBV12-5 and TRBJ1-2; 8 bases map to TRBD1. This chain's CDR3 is CASGLGGTGRGYTF. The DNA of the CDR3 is TGTGCTAGTGGTTTAGGAGGGACAGGCCGGGGCTACACCTTC. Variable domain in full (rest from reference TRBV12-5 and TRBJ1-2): DARVTQTPRHKVTEMGQEVTMRCQPILGHNTVFWYRQTMMQGLELLAYFRNRAPLDDSGMPKDRFSAEMPDATLATLKIQPSEPRDSAVYFCASGLGGTGRGYTFGSGTRLTVV.